This entry features one T cell receptor (beta chain) sequence. This clone was observed a few times. What antigen it recognizes has not been identified. No base qualities exist here, and no much larger clone lies one base off it. Each donor gave one peripheral blood draw, roughly 0.12 L on average, collected into heparinised tubes. A BD FACSAria II was used to sort naive, central memory, regulatory and stem cell-like memory CD4+ T cells with a panel that included CD45RO, CCR7, CD25, CD127, CD95 and CD27. Purity was above 95% for every sorted population. PBMCs were isolated immediately by Lymphoprep density gradient centrifugation and stained directly without culture. To minimize batch effects, samples were stained and sorted in pairs, one healthy donor with one patient per experiment. V trim: 0 bases; J trim: 8 bases; unmatched bases: 10. From a lookup of the germline V gene, CDR1 and CDR2 are SGHRS and YFSETQ. From its cysteine to its phenylalanine, the CDR3 spans 16 amino acids. CDR3 DNA is the only sequence kept; it has 48 bases, read in frame from the first base.

The sample originates from a study of beta chain features in type 1 diabetes (dated by TCRdb to the late 2010s). Study-level background: No differences in mean age, gender distribution, total cell number or subset yield were found between patients and healthy donors. The study compared the TCRB repertoires of sorted circulating CD4+ T cell subsets in recently diagnosed type 1 diabetes patients with those in matched healthy donors. A total of 90 million to 140 million sorted cells were examined across all samples, and RNA yield correlated strongly with the number of cells per subset. Whereas all 30 or so donors provided naive and central memory subsets, regulatory and stem cell-like memory subsets were isolated from just 8 patients and roughly eight healthy donors. Results the study describes overall, beyond this receptor: Naive, central memory and regulatory TCRB repertoires appeared to be more alike among patients than among healthy donors. At VDJ recombination sites, type 1 diabetes patients had fewer insertions and more deleted nucleotides, which implies abnormalities in thymic rearrangement. HLA sub-analyses involved small numbers of individuals, so any influence of HLA type on TCRB rearrangement remained unresolved. Shorter templates might have been favored by PCR, but patient and control samples were amplified and corrected together, so both groups would have been affected equally by any skew. Because cDNA was sequenced instead of genomic DNA, highly expressing activated cells could be over-represented, though the groups showed no difference in activation or CD3 levels. Type 1 diabetes patients showed a moderate but significant shortening of TCRB CDR3 length in all four CD4+ subsets.

The entire isolated RNA was reverse transcribed using the High Capacity cDNA Reverse Transcription Kit, and thus expressed TCRB transcripts were sequenced. Naive, central memory and regulatory T cell samples underwent deep immunoSEQ sequencing, averaging around 4 million total reads per sample. After sorted cells were lysed in RLT buffer, RNA was extracted with DNase-treated RNeasy Micro or Mini kits, with the choice depending on cell number. Each cell subset was processed on its own to prevent cross-contamination, while patient and healthy donor samples were processed together. TCRB sequences were amplified from cDNA with the immunoSEQ multiplex PCR, producing 87-bp fragments spanning the CDR3 region. Sequencing of the amplicons was performed on the Illumina HiSeq platform. On the study's bioinformatics: Synthetic template baselines were used to correct PCR bias computationally, reads within Hamming distance 2 were collapsed, and singletons that could not be merged were discarded. Reads were aligned against IMGT so that V, D and J genes, CDR3 length and insertions or deletions at six rearrangement sites could be assigned. Clonotype counts were normalized to sorted cell number within each subset before computing true diversity and Gini coefficients with the tcR R package. The overlap coefficient, calculated on TCRB nucleotide sequences, was used to measure repertoire sharing. This is the immuneACCESS table as TCRdb keeps it, with only in-frame sequences that have V and J called. A part of the clones is gone; compared with another copy, unresolved V genes explain less than half, and the rest is unexplained. D and trimming come from the DNA, and the V and J calls and clone size come from that table. A total of 100,000 to 150,000 clones appear in this sample, around 10% of them only once. Jointly, the top ten make up approximately 0.7% of the sample.

The specimen was central memory CD4+ T cells from blood. This receptor was taken from a young man with type 1 diabetes. Recombination linked TRBV5-1 to TRBJ1-4, and 7 junction bases match TRBD1. The base sequence is TGCGCCAGCAGCTTGGCCGGGCAGGGGGTAGAGGAAAAACTGTTTTTT. This yields the protein CASSLAGQGVEEKLFF. With all but the CDR3 taken from the reference TRBV5-1 and TRBJ1-4 genes, the full variable domain is: KAGVTQTPRYLIKTRGQQVTLSCSPISGHRSVSWYQQTPGQGLQFLFEYFSETQRNKGNFPGRFSGRQFSNSRSEMNVSTLELGDSALYLCASSLAGQGVEEKLFFGSGTQLSVL.